This T cell receptor beta chain comes out of a study of shared clonotypes between healthy human individuals (dated by TCRdb to 2020 to 2022). Broadly, across the study: A couple of women and a few men aged 18 to 49 years were included in the cohort. Each donor's leukapheresis produced roughly between about 0.8 and 8.9 billion PBMCs. Different laboratories and diverse techniques were used to prepare libraries and sequence TCR repertoires, to increase sequencing depth and limit assay-specific biases. For each donor, CD4 naive and CD4 memory were each given three plates, CD8 naive was given two plates, and CD8 memory was given one plate. Blood TCR repertoires of five healthy adults were deeply sequenced to estimate repertoire size and the extent of clonotype sharing between individuals. The research as a whole found: Pairwise subsampling indicated that sequencing depth was expected to affect the degree of clonotype sharing among donors. Rarefaction of sorted-subset datasets indicated incomplete sequencing despite the large sequencing depth. Naive subsets generally had larger estimated clonotype richness than memory subsets. Because the study included only a small number of donors, the genetic and exposure-history diversity represented was limited. When several donors were compared, the shared fraction of clonotypes was roughly 5% for naive CD4, roughly 3.3% for naive CD8, more than 2% for memory CD4, and around 0.37% for memory CD8. Clonotypes shared by all four sorted-subset donors showed higher generation probabilities than non-shared clonotypes. Sampling was restricted to blood, and TCR repertoires in tissues likely differ from the TCR repertoires found in blood.

The donors were healthy, HIV-negative adults with no recently reported acute infections or vaccinations. Every donor was a Caucasian adult residing in Nashville, Tennessee, USA. CD4+ T cells were enriched through magnetic negative selection, after which naive cells were positively selected on CD45RA and the remaining negative fraction served as the memory subset. Blood was collected by leukapheresis, and PBMCs were isolated by Ficoll-Histopaque density gradient centrifugation and then cryopreserved in liquid nitrogen vapor phase. Purity and quantity of every magnetically sorted T cell population were checked by analytical flow cytometry. Each sorted fraction had its genomic DNA isolated and then quantified by UV absorbance on a Nanodrop 2000c. As concerns this clone: Its antigen is still unknown. The sample holds no much larger clone one base away, and base qualities are not on file.

The CDR3 has 12 amino acids, counting the end cysteine and phenylalanine. Here the CDR3 DNA is all that survives: 36 bases in frame from base 1. CDR1 LNHDA and CDR2 SQIVND are derived from the germline V gene (reference sequence). Trimming removed 4 bases from V and 9 bases from J, leaving 10 bases between the germline ends. TCR CDR3 regions were amplified from genomic DNA by multiplex PCR using the deep immunoSEQ assay. For each cell subset, the extracted genomic DNA was distributed evenly across all wells of several immunoSEQ 96-well plates, and each plate served as one replicate. For sorted subsets, each replicate PCR was loaded with roughly 200 ng genomic DNA, equivalent to about 30,000 T cell genomes. Purified libraries were measured with a Qubit 3.0 fluorometer, size-checked on a Bioanalyzer 2100, and measured again with the KAPA Library Quantification kit. Every immunoSEQ 96-well plate was sequenced on a dedicated single-read 150-cycle Illumina NextSeq 550 flow cell. The authors' analysis ran thus. The immunoSEQ output contained only junctional sequences without quality scores, so filtering could not match that applied to full-length reads. To assign V/J genes and CDR3, sequences were annotated using PyIR, a Python wrapper for IgBLAST v1.9, with IMGT germline references. Reads with weak V/J assignments (E-value above 1e-6), missing CDR3, stop codons, out-of-frame junctions, or ambiguous translated residues were removed. V3J clonotypes were defined by identical inferred V gene, J gene, and CDR3 amino acid sequence. Percentage overlap between repertoires was computed as shared unique clonotypes divided by the size of the smaller repertoire. Repertoire richness was assessed with RTK rarefaction, the Chao1 estimator, and Recon v2.1 estimates of unobserved clonotypes. OLGA was used to compute generation probabilities for all TCRbeta clonotypes that the gDNA method yielded from several donors. TCRdb re-hosts the immuneACCESS table, in-frame sequences only. Its copies lack some clones; in the studies checked, an unresolved V gene accounts for under half of them, and the cause for the rest is not known. The V and J calls and clone size are taken from that table; D and trimming were inferred from the DNA. The table for this sample lists just over 2,000,000 clones; 95% of them were counted only once. Jointly, the top ten make up 0.13% of the sample.

Sequencing was done on a sample of naive CD4+ T cells sorted from blood. The cell subset or site label for this specimen denotes: CD45RA+ positively selected. This clonotype was sampled from a man between 18 and 35 years old in good health. The chain is assembled from TRBV19 and TRBJ2-1; the D gene is possibly TRBD2, with 6 bases matching. CDR3 loop: CASSRLVGEQFF. The DNA sequence is TGTGCCAGTAGTAGACTAGTCGGTGAGCAGTTCTTC.